A single sample is the source of the 22 T cell receptor beta chains below, sequenced in a study of shared clonotypes between healthy human individuals. TCRdb keeps only in-frame clones here, not all; method: immunoSEQ multiplex PCR. Here the sample spans roughly 700,000 clones, around 67% being singletons. Material: memory CD4+ T cells sorted from blood. Specified subset: CD45RA-negative fraction. Receptors were obtained from a woman younger than 45 in good health.

The chain links TRBV10-3 to TRBJ1-5; 7 bases are shared with TRBD1. Germline CDR1 is ENHRY and CDR2 is SYGVKD. Trimming took 6 bases from V and 6 from J; bases not matched to a gene: 5. This CDR3 has 13 amino acids. CDR3 nucleotides: TGTGCCATCAGCACGACAGGGTTTCAGCCCCAGCATTTT. As protein: CAISTTGFQPQHF.

This clone showed up just once. The chain recombines TRBV4-2 with TRBJ2-2; 9 positions match TRBD2. The CDR3 runs 15 residues. The V gene end was trimmed by 0 bases and the J gene end by 6 bases; junction bases not matched to a gene: 2. Per the germline V gene, CDR1 is LGHNA and CDR2 is YNFKEQ. The CDR3 reads CASSQDLAGSGELFF. CDR3 in DNA: TGTGCCAGCAGCCAAGATCTAGCGGGATCCGGGGAGCTGTTTTTT.

This sequence joins TRBV6-6 and TRBJ2-1; possible D gene TRBD1, 6 bases. V dropped 6 bases and J dropped 0 bases, with 9 bases sitting between them. The CDR3 is 14 residues long. Germline CDR1 and CDR2: MNHNY and SVGAGI (reference sequence). CDR3 bases: TGTGCCAGCAGCACAGGGAGCTCCTACAATGAGCAGTTCTTC. It codes for CASSTGSSYNEQFF.

The V call is TRBV11-2, the J call TRBJ2-1, with D hard to call. The CDR3 extends over 15 amino acids. V lost 4 bases, J lost 4 bases, and 14 bases lay in between. Germline CDR1 SGHAT, CDR2 FQNNGV. The CDR3: CASSSNNGKYNEQFF. CDR3 sequence (DNA): TGTGCCAGCAGCTCAAACAACGGCAAGTACAATGAGCAGTTCTTC. Drawing the rest from reference TRBV11-2 and TRBJ2-1, the complete variable domain is EAGVAQSPRYKIIEKRQSVAFWCNPISGHATLYWYQQILGQGPKLLIQFQNNGVVDDSQLPKDRFSAERLKGVDSTLKIQPAKLEDSAVYLCASSSNNGKYNEQFFGPGTRLTVL.

This chain connects TRBV30 to TRBJ2-5; D gene unclear. V shed 4 bases and J shed 5 bases, with 17 bases lying between them. Germline-derived CDR1 and CDR2 are GTSNPN and SVGIG (reference sequence). The CDR3 length is 14 residues. CDR3 coding DNA: TGTGCCTGGACCACATCTAGGGTGCACGAGACCCAGTACTTC. Translated, it gives CAWTTSRVHETQYF.

This clone showed up just a few times. V and J are TRBV2 and TRBJ1-2, with D possibly TRBD1 on 5 matching bases. The CDR3 contains 12 residues. Deletions cut 3 bases from V and 4 bases from J, with 6 bases between. Germline-derived CDR1 and CDR2 are SNHLY and FYNNEI. The CDR3 reads CASSDGGYGYTF. CDR3 nucleotides: TGTGCCAGCAGTGATGGGGGCTATGGCTACACCTTC.

This clone was seen a single time. The rearrangement links TRBV5-7 to TRBJ2-5, with unresolved D. TRBV5-7 is flagged as an ORF with uncertain function. The germline V and J ends were trimmed by 5 bases and 2 bases, with 13 bases remaining between them. The CDR3 has 14 residues. CDR3 amino acids: CASSCVVRQETQYF. As DNA, the CDR3 is TGTGCCAGCAGTTGTGTGGTCCGGCAAGAGACCCAGTACTTC.

V is TRBV2 and J is TRBJ2-1; the match to TRBD2 covers 14 bases. The germline CDR1 and CDR2 sequences are SNHLY and FYNNEI. The J segment lost 9 bases and the V segment lost 0 bases, leaving 7 bases of the junction unmatched. This CDR3 comprises 17 residues. The CDR3: CASSEALGTSGSLEQFF. The DNA for the CDR3 is TGTGCCAGCAGTGAAGCGCTTGGGACTAGCGGGAGTCTTGAGCAGTTCTTC.

The rearrangement uses TRBV6-1 and TRBJ2-7; D remains unclear. V was trimmed by 6 bases and J by 2 bases, leaving 14 bases between them. In germline, CDR1 is MNHNS, CDR2 SASEGT. This CDR3 has 14 amino acids. CDR3 nucleotides: TGTGCCAGCAGAAGGGATGCCTTAACCTACGAGCAGTACTTC. This translates into CASRRDALTYEQYF.

J is TRBJ2-4 and V is TRBV15, with D perhaps being TRBD1 or TRBD2 (6 bases each). Deletions cut 11 bases from V and 0 bases from J, with 20 bases between. The length of the CDR3 is 16 residues. CDR1 is LNHNV and CDR2 is YYDKDF in the germline V gene (reference sequence). The CDR3 sequence: CAARGADNLAKNIQYF. The DNA of the CDR3 is TGTGCCGCAAGGGGGGCCGACAACCTAGCCAAAAACATTCAGTACTTC. Based on the CDR3 plus reference TRBV15 and TRBJ2-4, the full variable domain is DAMVIQNPRYQVTQFGKPVTLSCSQTLNHNVMYWYQQKSSQAPKLLFHYYDKDFNNEADTPDNFQSRRPNTSFCFLDIRSPGLGDTAMYLCAARGADNLAKNIQYFGAGTRLSVL.

This clone showed up just once. The chain couples TRBV19 to TRBJ1-3; the D gene is possibly TRBD1 (5 bases). The germline gives CDR1 LNHDA, CDR2 SQIVND (reference sequence). This CDR3 spans 15 amino acids. The V end lost 8 bases, the J end lost 0 bases, and 14 bases lay between the germline ends. Here the CDR3 reads CASSWDGSSGNTIYF. Written as DNA, the CDR3 is TGTGCCAGTTCCTGGGACGGAAGCTCTGGAAACACCATATATTTT.

This chain joins TRBV28 and TRBJ1-5; no clear D gene. The germline V gene has CDR1 MDHEN and CDR2 SYDVKM. CDR3 length equals 14 residues. V dropped 4 bases and J dropped 0 bases, with 7 bases sitting between them. CDR3 residues: CASSWTDSNQPQHF. In DNA form, the CDR3 reads TGTGCCAGCAGTTGGACGGATAGCAATCAGCCCCAGCATTTT. Full variable domain (rest looked up from reference TRBV28 and TRBJ1-5): DVKVTQSSRYLVKRTGEKVFLECVQDMDHENMFWYRQDPGLGLRLIYFSYDVKMKEKGDIPEGYSVSREKKERFSLILESASTNQTSMYLCASSWTDSNQPQHFGDGTRLSIL.

In the case of this clone: Different DNA sequences within this sample yield the same CDR3. V gene TRBV7-2 combines with J gene TRBJ2-5, with TRBD2 matching over 13 bases. Losses at the gene ends were 4 bases for V and 4 bases for J; bases not matched to a gene: 6. There are 16 residues in the CDR3. CDR1 is SGHTA and CDR2 is FQGNSA in the germline V gene. In DNA form, the CDR3 reads TGTGCCAGCAGCTCAGGAGGACTAGCGGGAGTAGAGACCCAGTACTTC. This codes for CASSSGGLAGVETQYF.

This clone was detected a few times. J is TRBJ1-5 and V is TRBV10-3, with 8 bases matching TRBD1. V dropped 6 bases and J dropped 8; count of bases not matched to a gene: 6. Germline CDR1 and CDR2: ENHRY and SYGVKD. The CDR3 is made up of 13 amino acids. The CDR3 protein is CAIRDREGEPQHF. In DNA form, the CDR3 reads TGTGCCATCAGGGACAGGGAGGGCGAGCCCCAGCATTTT.

This clone was picked up a small number of times. The chain employs TRBV11-3 and TRBJ2-3; tentatively, D is TRBD1 or TRBD2 (6 bases each). The CDR3 runs to 15 residues. Trimming left V 5 bases short and J 4 bases short, with 16 bases between. CDR1 SGHNT and CDR2 YENEEA come from the germline V gene. CDR3 residues: CASSRVGGSSDTQYF. CDR3 DNA: TGTGCCAGCAGCAGGGTAGGGGGGAGCTCAGATACGCAGTATTTT.

The chain carries TRBV11-2 and TRBJ2-7; 9 bases line up with TRBD1. V lost 5 bases to trimming and J lost 3 bases; unmatched junction nucleotides: 5. Germline CDR1 is SGHAT and CDR2 is FQNNGV. This CDR3 has 14 amino acids. CDR3 amino acids: CASSTTGGVYEQYF. DNA for the CDR3: TGTGCCAGCAGCACGACAGGGGGAGTCTACGAGCAGTACTTC.

The sample holds a few counts of this clone. The chain uses TRBV18 and TRBJ2-1, with 10 bases lining up with TRBD1. With 1 base clipped from V and 0 bases from J, the junction kept 9 bases outside the gene matches. This CDR3 has 19 residues. Germline loops: CDR1 KGHSH, CDR2 LQKENI. The CDR3 protein is CASSPRPGQGISSYNEQFF. CDR3 bases: TGTGCCAGCTCACCACGGCCGGGACAGGGGATAAGCTCCTACAATGAGCAGTTCTTC.

This chain links TRBV25-1 with TRBJ2-2; 15 bases map to TRBD2. Germline CDR1 and CDR2: MGHDK and SYGVNS. The CDR3 contains 16 residues. Losses at the gene ends were 8 bases for V and 7 bases for J; bases not matched to a gene: 8. CDR3 sequence (DNA): TGTGCCAGCGCAGGACTAGCGGGAGGGCACGGCGGGGAGCTGTTTTTT. It yields the protein CASAGLAGGHGGELFF.

The CDR3 nucleotides read TGTGCCAGCAGCTTGGGCGGGGCGCAGGACAATGAGCAGTTCTTC. This encodes CASSLGGAQDNEQFF. The J gene is TRBJ2-1, the V gene TRBV5-8, with D perhaps matching TRBD2 (6 bases). V was pared by 0 bases and J by 5 bases, with 12 bases between. Germline V gene data show CDR1 as SGHTS and CDR2 as YDEGEE. The CDR3 is made up of 15 amino acids.

The chain carries TRBV4-1 and TRBJ1-2, with TRBD1 matching 7 bases. The CDR3 loop spans 14 amino acids. From germline, CDR1 is MGHRA and CDR2 YSYEKL. The ends lost 0 bases at V and 5 bases at J; junction bases unmatched: 3. The CDR3 bases are TGCGCCAGCAGCCAAGACGGACAGGTATATGGCTACACCTTC. It specifies CASSQDGQVYGYTF.

The chain joins TRBV6-1 to TRBJ1-1; D might be TRBD1 (6 bases). V was shortened by 7 bases and J by 1 base, with 10 bases between the two germline ends. This CDR3 is built from 13 residues. Per the germline V gene, CDR1 is MNHNS and CDR2 is SASEGT. The CDR3 coding sequence is TGTGCCAGCAAAAACAGGGAGAACACTGAAGCTTTCTTT. It encodes CASKNRENTEAFF.

The chain has TRBV11-2 and TRBJ1-1; the D gene is possibly TRBD1 (5 bases). The CDR3 length is 13 residues. Trimming removed 1 base from V and 6 bases from J, with 9 bases in between. CDR1 is SGHAT and CDR2 is FQNNGV in the germline V gene. The CDR3: CASSLGGWPEAFF. The CDR3 coding sequence is TGTGCCAGCAGCTTAGGGGGCTGGCCTGAAGCTTTCTTT.